This T cell receptor beta chain was profiled in a study of T cell responses to AZD1222 COVID-19 vaccine. Libraries were prepared by immunoSEQ multiplex PCR; TCRdb keeps only in-frame clonotypes and omits some of them. The sample contains about 140,000 clones, roughly nine tenths of which appear only once. Comments on this clone: No antigen is known for it.

Study observations and caveats: Most donors were white British and more were female, and clonal diversity was possibly underestimated.

The CDR3 is 14 amino acids. The germline gives CDR1 LGHNA, CDR2 YSLEER. V was clipped by 3 bases and J by 4 bases, with 13 bases between them. The rearrangement links TRBV4-3 to TRBJ2-7, with a possible D match to TRBD1 (5 bases). The material was peripheral blood, obtained 28 days after the second dose of the MenACWY control vaccine. The clonotype was recovered from an adult who received the MenACWY meningococcal vaccine as a control. This CDR3 reads CASSQALTGYEQYF. The CDR3 DNA is TGCGCCAGCAGCCAGGCTTTAACAGGATACGAGCAGTACTTC.